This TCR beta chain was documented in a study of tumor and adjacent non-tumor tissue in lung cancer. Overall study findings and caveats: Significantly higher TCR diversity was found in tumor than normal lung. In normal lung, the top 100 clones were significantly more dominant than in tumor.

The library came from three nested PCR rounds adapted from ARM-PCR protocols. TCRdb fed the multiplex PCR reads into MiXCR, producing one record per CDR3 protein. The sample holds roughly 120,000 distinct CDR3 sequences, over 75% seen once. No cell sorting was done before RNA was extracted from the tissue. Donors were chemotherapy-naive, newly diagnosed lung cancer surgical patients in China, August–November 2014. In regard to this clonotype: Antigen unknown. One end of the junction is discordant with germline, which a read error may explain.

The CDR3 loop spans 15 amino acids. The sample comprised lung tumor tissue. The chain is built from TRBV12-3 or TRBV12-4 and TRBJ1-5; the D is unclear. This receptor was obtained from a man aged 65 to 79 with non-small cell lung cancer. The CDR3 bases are TGTGCCAACAGTCAAGTCCTTTCCCCCAATCAGCCCCATCATTTT. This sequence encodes CANSQVLSPNQPHHF.